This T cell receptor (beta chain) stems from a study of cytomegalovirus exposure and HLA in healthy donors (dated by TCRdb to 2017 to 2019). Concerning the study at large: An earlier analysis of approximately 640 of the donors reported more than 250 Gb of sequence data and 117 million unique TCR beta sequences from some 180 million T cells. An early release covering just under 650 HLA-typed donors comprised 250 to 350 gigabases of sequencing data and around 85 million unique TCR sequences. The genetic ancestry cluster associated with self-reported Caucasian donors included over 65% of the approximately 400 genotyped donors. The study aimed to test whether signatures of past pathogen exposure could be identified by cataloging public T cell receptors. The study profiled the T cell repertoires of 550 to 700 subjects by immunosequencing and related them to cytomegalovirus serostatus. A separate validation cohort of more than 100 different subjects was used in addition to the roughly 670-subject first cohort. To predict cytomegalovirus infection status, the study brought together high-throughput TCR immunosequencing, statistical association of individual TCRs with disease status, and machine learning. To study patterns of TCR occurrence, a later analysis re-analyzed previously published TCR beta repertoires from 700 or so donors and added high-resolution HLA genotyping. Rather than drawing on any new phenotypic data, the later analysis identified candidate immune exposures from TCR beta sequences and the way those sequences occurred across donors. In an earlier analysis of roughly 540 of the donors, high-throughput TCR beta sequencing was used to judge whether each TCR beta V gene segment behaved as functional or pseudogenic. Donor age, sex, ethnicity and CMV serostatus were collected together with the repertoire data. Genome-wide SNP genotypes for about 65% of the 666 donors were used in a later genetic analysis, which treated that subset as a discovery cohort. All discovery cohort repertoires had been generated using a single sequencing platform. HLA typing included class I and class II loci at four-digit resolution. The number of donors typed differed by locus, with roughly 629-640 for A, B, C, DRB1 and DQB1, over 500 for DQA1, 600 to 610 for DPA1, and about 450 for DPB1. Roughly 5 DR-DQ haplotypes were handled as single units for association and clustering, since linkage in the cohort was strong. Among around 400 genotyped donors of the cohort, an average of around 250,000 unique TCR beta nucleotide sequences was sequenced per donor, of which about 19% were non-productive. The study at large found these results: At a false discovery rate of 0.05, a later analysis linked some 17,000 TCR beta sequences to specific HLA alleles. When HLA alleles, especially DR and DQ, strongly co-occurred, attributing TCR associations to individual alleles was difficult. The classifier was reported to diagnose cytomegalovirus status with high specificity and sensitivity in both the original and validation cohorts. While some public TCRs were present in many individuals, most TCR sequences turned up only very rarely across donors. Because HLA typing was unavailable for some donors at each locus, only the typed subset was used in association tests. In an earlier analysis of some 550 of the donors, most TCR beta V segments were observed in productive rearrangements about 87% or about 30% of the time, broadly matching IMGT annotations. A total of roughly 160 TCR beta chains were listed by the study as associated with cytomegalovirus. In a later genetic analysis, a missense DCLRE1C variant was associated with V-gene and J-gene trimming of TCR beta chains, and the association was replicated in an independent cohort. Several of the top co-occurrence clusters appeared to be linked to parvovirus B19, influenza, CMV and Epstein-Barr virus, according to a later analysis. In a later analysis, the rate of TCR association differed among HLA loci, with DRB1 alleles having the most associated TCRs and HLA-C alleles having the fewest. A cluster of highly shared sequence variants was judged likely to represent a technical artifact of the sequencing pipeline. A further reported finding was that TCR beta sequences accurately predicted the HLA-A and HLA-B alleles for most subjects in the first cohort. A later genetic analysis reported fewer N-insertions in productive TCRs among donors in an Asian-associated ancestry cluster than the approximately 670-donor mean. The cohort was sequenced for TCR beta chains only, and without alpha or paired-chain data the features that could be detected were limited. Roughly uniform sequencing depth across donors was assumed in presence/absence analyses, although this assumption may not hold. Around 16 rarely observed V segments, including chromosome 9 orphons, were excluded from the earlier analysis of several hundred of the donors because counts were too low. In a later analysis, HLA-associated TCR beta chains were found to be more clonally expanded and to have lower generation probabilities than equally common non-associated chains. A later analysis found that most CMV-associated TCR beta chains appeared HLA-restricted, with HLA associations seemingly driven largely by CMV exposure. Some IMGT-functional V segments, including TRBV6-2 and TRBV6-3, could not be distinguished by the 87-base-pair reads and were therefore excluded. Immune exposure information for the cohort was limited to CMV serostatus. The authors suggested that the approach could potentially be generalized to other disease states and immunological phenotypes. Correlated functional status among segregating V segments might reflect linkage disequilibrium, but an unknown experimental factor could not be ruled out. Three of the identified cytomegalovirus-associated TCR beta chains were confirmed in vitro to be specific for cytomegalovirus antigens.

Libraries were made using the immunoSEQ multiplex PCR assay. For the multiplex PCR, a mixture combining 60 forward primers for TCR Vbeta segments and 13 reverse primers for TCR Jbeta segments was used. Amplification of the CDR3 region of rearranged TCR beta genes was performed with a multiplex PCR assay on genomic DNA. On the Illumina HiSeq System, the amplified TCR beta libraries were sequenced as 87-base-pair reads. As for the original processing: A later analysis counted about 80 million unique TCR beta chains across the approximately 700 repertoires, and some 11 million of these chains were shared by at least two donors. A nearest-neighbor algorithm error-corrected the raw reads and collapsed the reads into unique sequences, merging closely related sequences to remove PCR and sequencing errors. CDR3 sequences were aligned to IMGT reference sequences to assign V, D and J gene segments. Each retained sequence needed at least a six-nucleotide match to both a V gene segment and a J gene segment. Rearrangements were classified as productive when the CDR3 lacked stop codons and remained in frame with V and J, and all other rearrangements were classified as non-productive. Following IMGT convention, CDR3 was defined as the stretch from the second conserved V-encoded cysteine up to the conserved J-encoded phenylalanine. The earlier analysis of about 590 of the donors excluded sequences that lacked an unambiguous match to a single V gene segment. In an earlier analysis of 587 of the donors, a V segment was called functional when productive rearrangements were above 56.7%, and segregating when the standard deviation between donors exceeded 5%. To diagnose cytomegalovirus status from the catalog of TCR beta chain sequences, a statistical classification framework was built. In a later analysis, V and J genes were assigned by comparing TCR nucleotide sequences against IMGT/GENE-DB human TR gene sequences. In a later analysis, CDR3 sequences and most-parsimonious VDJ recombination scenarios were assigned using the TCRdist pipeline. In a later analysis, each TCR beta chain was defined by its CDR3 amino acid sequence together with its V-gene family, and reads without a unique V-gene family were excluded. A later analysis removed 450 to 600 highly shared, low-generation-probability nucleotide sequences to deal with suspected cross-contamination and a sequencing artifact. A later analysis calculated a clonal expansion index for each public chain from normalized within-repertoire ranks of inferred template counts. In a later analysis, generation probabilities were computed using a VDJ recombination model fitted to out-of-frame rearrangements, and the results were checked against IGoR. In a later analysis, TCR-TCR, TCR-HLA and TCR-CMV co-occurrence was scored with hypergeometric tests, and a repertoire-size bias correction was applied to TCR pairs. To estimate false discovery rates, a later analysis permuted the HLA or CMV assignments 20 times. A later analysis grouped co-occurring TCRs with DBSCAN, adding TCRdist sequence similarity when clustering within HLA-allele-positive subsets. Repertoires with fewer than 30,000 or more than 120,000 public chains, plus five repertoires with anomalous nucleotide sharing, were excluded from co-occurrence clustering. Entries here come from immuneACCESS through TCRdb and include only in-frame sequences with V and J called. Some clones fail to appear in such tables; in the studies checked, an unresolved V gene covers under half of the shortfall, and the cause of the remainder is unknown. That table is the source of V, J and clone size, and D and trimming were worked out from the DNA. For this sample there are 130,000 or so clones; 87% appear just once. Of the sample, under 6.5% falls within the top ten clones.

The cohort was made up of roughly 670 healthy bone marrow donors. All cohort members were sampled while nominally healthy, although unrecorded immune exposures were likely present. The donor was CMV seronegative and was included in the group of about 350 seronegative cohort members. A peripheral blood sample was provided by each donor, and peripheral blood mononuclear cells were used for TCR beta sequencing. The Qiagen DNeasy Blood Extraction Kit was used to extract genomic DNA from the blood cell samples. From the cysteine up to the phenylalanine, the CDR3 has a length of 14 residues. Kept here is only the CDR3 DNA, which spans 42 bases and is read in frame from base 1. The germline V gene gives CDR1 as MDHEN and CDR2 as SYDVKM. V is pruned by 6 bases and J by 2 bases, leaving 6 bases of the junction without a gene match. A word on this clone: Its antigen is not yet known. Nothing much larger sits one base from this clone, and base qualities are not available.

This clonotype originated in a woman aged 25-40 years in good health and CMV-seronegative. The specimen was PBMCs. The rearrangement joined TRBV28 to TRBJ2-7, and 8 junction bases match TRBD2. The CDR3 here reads CASSVGGATYEQYF. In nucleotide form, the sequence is TGTGCCAGCAGCGTCGGGGGGGCCACCTACGAGCAGTACTTC. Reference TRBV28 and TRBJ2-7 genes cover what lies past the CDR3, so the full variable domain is DVKVTQSSRYLVKRTGEKVFLECVQDMDHENMFWYRQDPGLGLRLIYFSYDVKMKEKGDIPEGYSVSREKKERFSLILESASTNQTSMYLCASSVGGATYEQYFGPGTRLTVT.